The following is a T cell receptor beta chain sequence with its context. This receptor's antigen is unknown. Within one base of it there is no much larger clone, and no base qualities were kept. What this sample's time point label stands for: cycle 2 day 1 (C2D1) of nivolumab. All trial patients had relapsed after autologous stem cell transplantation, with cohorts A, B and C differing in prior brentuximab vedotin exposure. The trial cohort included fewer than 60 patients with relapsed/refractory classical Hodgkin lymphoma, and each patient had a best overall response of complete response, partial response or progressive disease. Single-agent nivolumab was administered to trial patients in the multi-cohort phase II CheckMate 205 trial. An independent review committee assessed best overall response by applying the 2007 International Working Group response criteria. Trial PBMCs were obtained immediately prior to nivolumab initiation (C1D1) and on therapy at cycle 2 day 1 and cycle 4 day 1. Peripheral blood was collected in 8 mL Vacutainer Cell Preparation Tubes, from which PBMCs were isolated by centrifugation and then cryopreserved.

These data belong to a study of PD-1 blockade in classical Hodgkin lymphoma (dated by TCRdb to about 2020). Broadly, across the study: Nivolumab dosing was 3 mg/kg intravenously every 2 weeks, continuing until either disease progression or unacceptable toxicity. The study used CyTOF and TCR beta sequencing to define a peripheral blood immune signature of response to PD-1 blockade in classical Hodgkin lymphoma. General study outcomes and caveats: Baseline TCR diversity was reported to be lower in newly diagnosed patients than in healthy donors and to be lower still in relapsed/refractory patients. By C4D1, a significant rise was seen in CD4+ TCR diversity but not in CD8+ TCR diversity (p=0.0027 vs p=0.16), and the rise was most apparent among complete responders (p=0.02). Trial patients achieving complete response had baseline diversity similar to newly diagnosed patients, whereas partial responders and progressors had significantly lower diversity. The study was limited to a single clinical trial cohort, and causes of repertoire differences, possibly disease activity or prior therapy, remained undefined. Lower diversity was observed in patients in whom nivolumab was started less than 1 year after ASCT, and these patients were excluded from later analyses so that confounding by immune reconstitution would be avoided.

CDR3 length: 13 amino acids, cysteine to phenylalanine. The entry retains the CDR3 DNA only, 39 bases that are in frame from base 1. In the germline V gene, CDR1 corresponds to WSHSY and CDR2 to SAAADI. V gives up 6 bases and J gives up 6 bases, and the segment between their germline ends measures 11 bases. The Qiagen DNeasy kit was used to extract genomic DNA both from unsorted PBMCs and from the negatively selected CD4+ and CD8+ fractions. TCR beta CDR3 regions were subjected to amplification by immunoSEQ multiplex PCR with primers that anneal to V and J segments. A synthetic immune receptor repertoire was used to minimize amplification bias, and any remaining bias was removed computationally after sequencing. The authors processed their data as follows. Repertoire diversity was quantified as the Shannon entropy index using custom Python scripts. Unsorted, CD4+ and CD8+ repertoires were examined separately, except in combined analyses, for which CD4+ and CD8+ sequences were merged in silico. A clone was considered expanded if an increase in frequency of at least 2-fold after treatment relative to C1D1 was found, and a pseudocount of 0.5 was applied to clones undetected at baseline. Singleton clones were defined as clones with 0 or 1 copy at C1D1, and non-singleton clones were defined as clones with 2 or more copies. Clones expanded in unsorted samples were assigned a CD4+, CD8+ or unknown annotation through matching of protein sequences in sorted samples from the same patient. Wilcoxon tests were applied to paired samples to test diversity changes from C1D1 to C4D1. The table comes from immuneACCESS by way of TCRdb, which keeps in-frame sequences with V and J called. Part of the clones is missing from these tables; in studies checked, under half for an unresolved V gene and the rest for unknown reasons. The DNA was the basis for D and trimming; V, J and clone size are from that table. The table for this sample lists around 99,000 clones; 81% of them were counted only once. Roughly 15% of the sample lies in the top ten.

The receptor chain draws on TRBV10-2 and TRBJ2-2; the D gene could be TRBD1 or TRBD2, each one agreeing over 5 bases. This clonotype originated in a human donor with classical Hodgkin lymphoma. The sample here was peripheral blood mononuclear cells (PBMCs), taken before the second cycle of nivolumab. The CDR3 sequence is CASSGTTAGELFF. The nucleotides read TGCGCCAGCAGCGGGACCACCGCCGGGGAGCTGTTTTTT.